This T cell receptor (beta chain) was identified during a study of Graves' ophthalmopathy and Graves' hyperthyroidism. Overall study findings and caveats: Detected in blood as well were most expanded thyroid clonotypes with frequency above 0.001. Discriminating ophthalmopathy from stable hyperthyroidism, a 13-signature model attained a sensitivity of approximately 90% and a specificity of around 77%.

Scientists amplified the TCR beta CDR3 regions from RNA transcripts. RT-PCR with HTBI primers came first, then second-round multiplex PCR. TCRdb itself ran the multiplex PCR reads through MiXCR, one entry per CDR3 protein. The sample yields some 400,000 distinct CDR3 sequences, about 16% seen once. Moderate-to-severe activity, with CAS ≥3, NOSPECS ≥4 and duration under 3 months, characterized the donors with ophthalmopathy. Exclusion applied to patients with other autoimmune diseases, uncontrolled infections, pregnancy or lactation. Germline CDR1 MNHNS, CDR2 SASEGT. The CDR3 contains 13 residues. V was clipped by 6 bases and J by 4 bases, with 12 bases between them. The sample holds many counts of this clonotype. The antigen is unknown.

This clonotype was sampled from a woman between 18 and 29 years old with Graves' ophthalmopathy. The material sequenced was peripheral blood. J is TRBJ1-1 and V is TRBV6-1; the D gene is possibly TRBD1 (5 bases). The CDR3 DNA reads TGTGCCAGCAGAGGTACAGGACCCACTGAAGCTTTCTTT. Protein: CASRGTGPTEAFF.